Listed below are T cell receptor beta chains from one sample, sequenced in a study of blood T cell repertoires in COVID-19. The method was immunoSEQ multiplex PCR; TCRdb's version includes in-frame clones alone and lacks a portion of them. In the table there are approximately 50,000 clones, about 82% of which are singletons. Sequenced: peripheral blood. These receptors were taken from a human donor in a cohort sampled during active COVID-19. CDR3s include the opening cysteine and the closing phenylalanine or tryptophan. D genes are given only for firm matches. Only some rows state a clone size, as once, few, many or a class for expanded clones.

size	J	V	D	CDR3	DNA
once	TRBJ1-2	TRBV18	NA	CASSSGNYGYTF	TGTGCCAGCTCATCAGGGAACTATGGCTACACCTTC
NA	TRBJ1-4	TRBV18	TRBD1	CASSPIPGQGSEKLFF	TGTGCCAGCTCACCAATTCCGGGACAGGGGAGTGAAAAACTGTTTTTT
NA	TRBJ1-2	TRBV2	TRBD1	CASSETGEYGYTF	TGTGCCAGCAGCGAGACAGGGGAGTATGGCTACACCTTC
NA	TRBJ2-2	TRBV9	TRBD2	CASSWSGRAPGELFF	TGTGCCAGCAGCTGGAGTGGGAGGGCTCCCGGGGAGCTGTTTTTT
NA	TRBJ2-5	TRBV21-1	NA	CASSKQAENLQETQYF	TGTGCCAGCAGCAAACAGGCAGAGAACCTCCAAGAGACCCAGTACTTC
NA	TRBJ2-3	TRBV5-1	TRBD2	CASSFGRGGPDTQYF	TGCGCCAGCAGCTTCGGGCGGGGGGGCCCAGATACGCAGTATTTT
few	TRBJ1-5	TRBV7-9	NA	CASSSPGVGNQPQHF	TGTGCCAGCAGTTCACCGGGGGTCGGCAATCAGCCCCAGCATTTT
NA	TRBJ2-1	TRBV11-2	TRBD2	CASSLEAGAVGSEQFF	TGTGCCAGCAGCTTAGAAGCGGGAGCAGTAGGGAGTGAGCAGTTCTTC
few	TRBJ1-1	TRBV6-5	TRBD1	CASSYSGTGNEAFF	TGTGCCAGCAGTTACTCGGGGACAGGGAATGAAGCTTTCTTT
NA	TRBJ1-5	TRBV20-1	NA	CSASVRGERAQHF	TGCAGTGCTAGTGTCCGGGGGGAAAGAGCCCAGCATTTT
NA	TRBJ1-1	TRBV4-3	NA	CASSRGRASEAFF	TGCGCCAGCAGCCGGGGCAGGGCATCTGAAGCTTTCTTT